These 12 T cell receptor beta chains were all obtained from the same sample, sequenced in a study of T-cell reconstitution after alpha-beta-depleted transplantation in children. Unique molecular identifiers tagged the TCRbeta library. MiXCR was run by TCRdb on the PCR reads, yielding one entry per CDR3 protein. There are about a million distinct CDR3 sequences in the sample; about 29% occur only once, and roughly 31% lies in the top ten. This material consisted of PBMCs, mostly from graft donor cells, taken 360 days after TCRalphabeta/CD19-depleted stem cell transplant. Every receptor here comes from a boy younger than two who had a stem cell transplant for SCID, so the T cells may come from the graft donor.

The chain is built from TRBV7-9 and TRBJ2-5, with 10 bases fitting TRBD1. The CDR3 is 16 amino acids. The J segment lost 1 base and the V segment lost 5 bases, leaving 7 bases of the junction unmatched. Germline-derived CDR1 and CDR2 are SEHNR and FQNEAQ (reference sequence). The CDR3 DNA is TGTGCCAGCAGCAGACAGGGGGCTAGGATCCAAGAGACCCAGTACTTC. This gives the protein CASSRQGARIQETQYF.

The chain links TRBV6-2 or TRBV6-3 to TRBJ1-5; D gene unclear. The germline V gene has CDR1 MNHEY and CDR2 SVGEGT. The CDR3 extends over 16 amino acids. Trimming took 2 bases from V and 2 from J, leaving 13 bases between them. CDR3: CASSYQADWGNQPQHF. CDR3 bases: TGTGCCAGCAGTTACCAGGCGGACTGGGGCAATCAGCCCCAGCATTTT.

V gene TRBV27 combines with J gene TRBJ1-5; no reliable D call. V lost 0 bases and J 0 bases, leaving 6 bases between the germline ends. CDR3 length equals 15 residues. Germline loops: CDR1 MNHEY, CDR2 SMNVEV (reference sequence). This chain's CDR3 is CASSLSGTSNQPQHF. The CDR3 DNA reads TGTGCCAGCAGTTTATCGGGCACTAGCAATCAGCCCCAGCATTTT.

CDR3 coding DNA: TGTGCCAGCAGCCAAGTTGAAACAAGTAACGGAATGGGTGCCACCTACAATGAGCAGTTCTTC. Protein: CASSQVETSNGMGATYNEQFF. The chain joins TRBV4-2 to TRBJ2-1; D is unclear. There are 21 residues in the CDR3. V gave up 1 base and J gave up 2 bases, with 27 bases separating them. The germline gives CDR1 LGHNA, CDR2 YNFKEQ.

V and J are TRBV10-1 and TRBJ2-5, with unresolved D. This CDR3 contains 15 residues. Germline CDR1 reads WNHNN; CDR2 reads SYGVQD (reference sequence). The V end lost 0 bases, the J end lost 0 bases, and 8 bases lay between the germline ends. The CDR3 protein is CASSESRTHQETQYF. Here the CDR3 DNA reads TGCGCCAGCAGTGAGTCAAGGACGCACCAAGAGACCCAGTACTTC.

This clonotype came up a few times. V and J are TRBV20-1 and TRBJ1-1; no firm D call. The V gene lost 2 bases and the J gene lost 5 bases, with 15 bases spanning the gap. The CDR3 totals 14 residues. CDR1 is DFQATT, CDR2 SNEGSKA, per germline (reference sequence). The CDR3: CSARIPRTGTEAFF. In DNA form, the CDR3 reads TGCAGTGCTAGAATTCCCCGGACGGGGACTGAAGCTTTCTTT.

This clonotype was found a few times. This sequence joins TRBV5-5 and TRBJ1-6; a possible D gene is TRBD1 (5 bases). Trimming shortened V by 3 bases and J by 12 bases, and 16 bases separated the two germline ends. The CDR3 consists of 14 residues. The germline V gene encodes CDR1 SGHKS and CDR2 YYEKEE (reference sequence). The CDR3 sequence: CASSSLDWGLPLHF. Here the CDR3 DNA reads TGTGCCAGCAGCTCCTTGGACTGGGGGTTACCCCTCCACTTT. Combining the CDR3 with reference TRBV5-5 and TRBJ1-6 gives the whole variable domain DAGVTQSPTHLIKTRGQQVTLRCSPISGHKSVSWYQQVLGQGPQFIFQYYEKEERGRGNFPDRFSARQFPNYSSELNVNALLLGDSALYLCASSSLDWGLPLHFGNGTRLTVT.

The V call is TRBV7-9, the J call TRBJ1-2; D remains ambiguous. V gave up 1 base and J gave up 2 bases, with 14 bases separating them. Germline-derived CDR1 and CDR2 are SEHNR and FQNEAQ (reference sequence). The CDR3 runs 16 residues. The CDR3 nucleotides read TGTGCCAGCAGCTTAGGATCGGGCCATAGGAACTATGGCTACACCTTC. Protein product: CASSLGSGHRNYGYTF. Supplemented by reference TRBV7-9 and TRBJ1-2, the full variable domain reads DTGVSQNPRHKITKRGQNVTFRCDPISEHNRLYWYRQTLGQGPEFLTYFQNEAQLEKSRLLSDRFSAERPKGSFSTLEIQRTEQGDSAMYLCASSLGSGHRNYGYTFGSGTRLTVV.

The chain is built from TRBV11-2 and TRBJ2-1; TRBD2 matches at 8 bases. The ends lost 1 base at V and 10 bases at J; junction bases unmatched: 15. CDR3 length equals 17 residues. Germline CDR1 is SGHAT and CDR2 is FQNNGV. Here the CDR3 DNA reads TGTGCCAGCAGCTTAGTTGGTGAGGGACTAGGGAGGGAGGAGCAGTTCTTC. Translated: CASSLVGEGLGREEQFF.

The J gene is TRBJ2-7, the V gene TRBV11-2, with no clear D. The V gene lost 1 base and the J gene lost 3 bases, with 10 bases spanning the gap. The CDR3 covers 14 residues. CDR1 and CDR2 from the germline V gene are SGHAT and FQNNGV. CDR3 nucleotide sequence: TGTGCCAGCAGCTTAGGGGTCGGATTCTACGAGCAGTACTTC. This gives the protein CASSLGVGFYEQYF.

This clonotype has just one count. V gene TRBV6-2 or TRBV6-3 combines with J gene TRBJ2-3; no reliable D call. The CDR3 totals 15 residues. Between the trimmed V and J ends, which lost 1 base and 3 bases, there was a span of 11 bases. CDR1 is MNHEY and CDR2 is SVGEGT in the germline V gene. Here the CDR3 reads CASSYFPKVTDTQYF. The CDR3, as DNA: TGTGCCAGCAGTTACTTCCCTAAGGTTACAGATACGCAGTATTTT.

By sample share, this clonotype is medium-sized. CDR3 sequence (DNA): TGTGCCAGCAGCGCCGTGGAGGAGAATTACAATGAGCAGTTCTTC. It is translated as CASSAVEENYNEQFF. V gene TRBV5-6 combines with J gene TRBJ2-1; perhaps TRBD2 as D (5 bases). The CDR3 is 15 residues long. Between the trimmed V and J ends, which lost 4 bases and 4 bases, there was a span of 15 bases. Germline V lookup: CDR1 SGHDT, CDR2 YYEEEE.